The 20 T cell receptor beta chains in this list originate from one sample, sequenced in a study of blood T cell repertoires in COVID-19. TCRdb keeps only in-frame clones here, not all; method: immunoSEQ multiplex PCR. The table has about 140,000 clones, about 83% seen once. Sequencing was performed on peripheral blood. The receptors were sampled from a man between 50 and 59 years old with acute or convalescent COVID-19.

V and J are TRBV25-1 and TRBJ1-2, with D possibly being TRBD1 (5 bases). Germline V lookup: CDR1 MGHDK, CDR2 SYGVNS. There are 16 residues in the CDR3. V shed 2 bases and J shed 5 bases, with 18 bases lying between them. CDR3 DNA: TGTGCCAGCAGTGAAGGGGGGACTTCCGTAGCATATGGCTACACCTTC. Protein: CASSEGGTSVAYGYTF.

On this clone itself: Other DNA sequences of this sample code for an identical CDR3. The chain is built from TRBV5-1 and TRBJ2-6; D perhaps matches TRBD1 (6 bases). Between the trimmed V and J ends, which lost 5 bases and 0 bases, there was a span of 15 bases. Germline values: CDR1 SGHRS, CDR2 YFSETQ. This CDR3 has 17 amino acids. CDR3 coding DNA: TGCGCCAGCAGTTTTTTAACAGGGAACTCTGGGGCCAACGTCCTGACTTTC. Translated: CASSFLTGNSGANVLTF.

The chain has TRBV11-1 and TRBJ2-1, with D tentatively TRBD1 (6 bases). The CDR3 sequence is 15 residues long. In germline, CDR1 is SGHAT, CDR2 FQDESV (reference sequence). V lost 1 base to trimming and J lost 2 bases, with 9 bases between them. The CDR3 DNA sequence: TGTGCCAGCAGCTTAGTGTCAGGGGCCTACAATGAGCAGTTCTTC. Protein: CASSLVSGAYNEQFF.

The chain links TRBV7-9 to TRBJ2-7; possible D gene TRBD2, 5 bases. Germline V gene lookup returns CDR1 SEHNR and CDR2 FQNEAQ (reference sequence). Trimming took off 5 bases at V and 4 bases at J, with 15 bases between the two ends. This CDR3 contains 14 residues. The CDR3 DNA reads TGTGCCAGCAGCCGAGGGATGCGGCCTTACGAGCAGTACTTC. Amino acids: CASSRGMRPYEQYF.

The gene calls are TRBV5-5 and TRBJ2-7; 11 positions agree with TRBD2. CDR1 is SGHKS, CDR2 YYEKEE, per germline (reference sequence). V dropped 4 bases and J dropped 0; count of bases not matched to a gene: 9. This CDR3 is built from 17 residues. CDR3 residues: CASSAVTSGGSSYEQYF. The CDR3 DNA reads as TGTGCCAGCAGCGCCGTCACTAGCGGGGGTTCCTCCTACGAGCAGTACTTC.

The V call is TRBV19, the J call TRBJ2-2, with D perhaps TRBD2 (6 bases). Germline-derived CDR1 and CDR2 are LNHDA and SQIVND (reference sequence). There are 16 residues in the CDR3. Trimming stripped 4 bases from V and 7 bases from J, with 19 bases between. The CDR3 is CASSRALHGSDGELFF. Written as DNA, the CDR3 is TGTGCCAGTAGTAGGGCCCTACACGGGAGTGACGGGGAGCTGTTTTTT.

V and J are TRBV27 and TRBJ2-1, with TRBD1 matching over 9 bases. Germline CDR1 reads MNHEY; CDR2 reads SMNVEV (reference sequence). The CDR3 runs 15 residues. J lost 6 bases, V lost 2 bases, and 5 bases had no gene match. The CDR3 coding sequence is TGTGCCAGCAGTTTACTGGACAGGGGATCCAATGAGCAGTTCTTC. It yields the protein CASSLLDRGSNEQFF.

In the case of this clone: Being one base from a much bigger clone, this may be a read error. This chain joins TRBV12-3 or TRBV12-4 and TRBJ1-2; no firm D call. Trimming took off 3 bases at V and 2 bases at J, with 4 bases between the two ends. The CDR3 is 12 amino acids. The CDR3 sequence is CASSFQNYGYTF. In nucleotides, the CDR3 is TGTGCCAGCAGTTTTCAGAACTATGGCTACACCTTC.

The V gene is TRBV6-1, the J gene TRBJ2-7; a weak D match, TRBD1 (5 bases). With 3 bases removed from V and 3 bases from J, the gap between germline ends came to 6 bases. The CDR3 has 12 residues. Germline CDR1 and CDR2: MNHNS and SASEGT. The CDR3 region has the DNA TGTGCCAGCAGTGACCAGGGCTACGAGCAGTACTTC. This codes for CASSDQGYEQYF.

CDR3: CASSSGVQETQYF. CDR3 coding DNA: TGTGCCAGCAGCTCCGGGGTCCAAGAGACCCAGTACTTC. The V call is TRBV7-3, the J call TRBJ2-5, with D possibly TRBD2 on 5 matching bases. Trimming shortened V by 4 bases and J by 1 base, and 7 bases separated the two germline ends. The length of the CDR3 is 13 residues. Germline CDR1 reads SGHTA; CDR2 reads FQGTGA. Full variable domain (rest looked up from reference TRBV7-3 and TRBJ2-5): GAGVSQTPSNKVTEKGKYVELRCDPISGHTALYWYRQSLGQGPEFLIYFQGTGAADDSGLPNDRFFAVRPEGSVSTLKIQRTERGDSAVYLCASSSGVQETQYFGPGTRLLVL.

CDR3: CASSQARLFSGNTIYF. The CDR3 nucleotides are TGTGCCAGCAGCCAAGCCAGGCTTTTCTCTGGAAACACCATATATTTT. This sequence joins TRBV3-1 (or the pseudogene TRBV3-2) and TRBJ1-3; D not certain. V was clipped by 1 base and J by 0 bases, with 10 bases between them. CDR1 and CDR2 from the germline V gene are LGHDT and YNNKEL (reference sequence). The CDR3 extends over 16 amino acids.

The gene calls are TRBV28 and TRBJ2-5; TRBD1 matches at 11 bases. Per germline, CDR1 MDHEN and CDR2 SYDVKM. CDR3 length: 15 amino acids. V shed 2 bases and J 4 bases; nucleotides not matched to a gene: 3. This chain's CDR3 is CASSLGQGAPETQYF. In DNA form, the CDR3 reads TGTGCCAGCAGTTTAGGACAGGGGGCCCCAGAGACCCAGTACTTC.

The V and J genes are TRBV19 and TRBJ1-1, with D possibly being TRBD1 (5 bases). The CDR3 extends over 14 amino acids. V was cut by 5 bases and J by 6 bases, with 16 bases left in between. The V gene's germline CDR1 is LNHDA and CDR2 SQIVND (reference sequence). CDR3 DNA: TGTGCCAGTAGTCCTATGACAGCTTCCCCTGAAGCTTTCTTT. Its protein is CASSPMTASPEAFF.

This clone showed up just a few times. The chain is built from TRBV30 and TRBJ1-2; 9 nucleotides agree with TRBD1. The CDR3 consists of 15 residues. J was trimmed by 4 bases and V by 1 base; bases with no gene match: 7. Germline-derived CDR1 and CDR2 are GTSNPN and SVGIG (reference sequence). The CDR3 region is CAWSAPTGGIYGYTF. DNA of the CDR3: TGTGCCTGGAGTGCCCCGACAGGGGGAATCTATGGCTACACCTTC.

This clone occurred a few times. The genes are TRBV3-1 (or the pseudogene TRBV3-2) and TRBJ2-1; the match to TRBD1 covers 7 bases. The CDR3 loop spans 14 amino acids. Germline V gene data show CDR1 as LGHDT and CDR2 as YNNKEL (reference sequence). The V gene end was trimmed by 4 bases and the J gene end by 7 bases; junction bases not matched to a gene: 7. CDR3 region: CASSREGAPNEQFF. The CDR3, as DNA: TGTGCCAGCAGCCGAGAGGGGGCGCCGAATGAGCAGTTCTTC.

This clone appeared once. The gene calls are TRBV25-1 and TRBJ1-1; D may be TRBD1 (6 bases). Trimming cost V 3 bases and J 5 bases, with 13 bases left between them. Germline V lookup: CDR1 MGHDK, CDR2 SYGVNS. The length of the CDR3 is 14 residues. The CDR3 spells CASSDYREGTEAFF. Here the CDR3 DNA reads TGTGCCAGCAGTGACTACAGGGAGGGTACTGAAGCTTTCTTT.

The chain recombines TRBV27 with TRBJ1-4; 7 bases are a match to TRBD1. CDR1 and CDR2 from the germline V gene are MNHEY and SMNVEV (reference sequence). The V gene end was trimmed by 7 bases and the J gene end by 3 bases; junction bases not matched to a gene: 8. The CDR3 has 15 residues. The CDR3 protein is CASTYGGTANEKLFF. The DNA of the CDR3 is TGTGCCAGCACATACGGCGGGACAGCTAATGAAAAACTGTTTTTT.

Here the CDR3 reads CASSLGAGADQPQHF. Written as DNA, the CDR3 is TGTGCCAGCAGTTTAGGGGCGGGGGCCGATCAGCCCCAGCATTTT. The chain has TRBV27 and TRBJ1-5, with a tentative D call TRBD1 (6 bases). The CDR3 is 15 amino acids. V was pared by 2 bases and J by 5 bases, with 13 bases between. The germline gives CDR1 MNHEY, CDR2 SMNVEV (reference sequence).

This sequence joins TRBV10-2 and TRBJ2-3; no firm D call. This CDR3 region has 15 residues. The germline V and J ends were trimmed by 4 bases and 1 base, with 12 bases remaining between them. The germline gives CDR1 WSHSY, CDR2 SAAADI. CDR3 sequence (DNA): TGCGCCAGCAGTGGGTTAGATTCCGGCACAGATACGCAGTATTTT. Protein: CASSGLDSGTDTQYF.

V is TRBV28 and J is TRBJ2-1; 10 nucleotides align to TRBD1. Germline CDR1 reads MDHEN; CDR2 reads SYDVKM. With V trimmed by 6 bases and J by 7 bases, 6 bases remained unmatched. This CDR3 comprises 14 residues. CDR3: CASSGTGVVNEQFF. The CDR3 DNA sequence: TGTGCCAGCAGCGGGACAGGGGTAGTTAATGAGCAGTTCTTC.